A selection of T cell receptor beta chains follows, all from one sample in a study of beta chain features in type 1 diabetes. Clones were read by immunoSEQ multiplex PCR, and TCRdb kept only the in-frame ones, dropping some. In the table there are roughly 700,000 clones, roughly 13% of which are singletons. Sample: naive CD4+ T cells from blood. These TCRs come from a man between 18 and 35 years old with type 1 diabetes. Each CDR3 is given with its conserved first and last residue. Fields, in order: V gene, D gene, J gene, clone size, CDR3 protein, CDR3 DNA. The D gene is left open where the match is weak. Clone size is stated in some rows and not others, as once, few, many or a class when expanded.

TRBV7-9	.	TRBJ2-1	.	CASSPQFF	TGTGCCAGCAGCCCACAGTTCTTC
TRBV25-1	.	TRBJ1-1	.	CASGGLGGDTEAFF	TGTGCCAGCGGAGGATTGGGGGGAGACACTGAAGCTTTCTTT
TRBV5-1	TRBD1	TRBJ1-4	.	CASSIGTGVPNEKLFF	TGCGCCAGCAGCATCGGGACAGGGGTCCCTAATGAAAAACTGTTTTTT
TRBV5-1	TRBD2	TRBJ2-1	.	CASSLVSGGLTYNEQFF	TGCGCCAGCAGCTTGGTTAGCGGGGGGCTAACCTACAATGAGCAGTTCTTC
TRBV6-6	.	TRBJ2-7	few	CASSPNPASQYF	TGTGCCAGCAGTCCTAACCCCGCCTCCCAGTACTTC
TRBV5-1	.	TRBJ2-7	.	CASSLVARFDEQYF	TGCGCCAGCAGCTTGGTGGCCCGGTTCGACGAGCAGTACTTC
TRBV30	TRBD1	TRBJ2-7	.	CAWSVGTGAYEQYF	TGTGCCTGGAGTGTTGGGACAGGGGCGTACGAGCAGTACTTC
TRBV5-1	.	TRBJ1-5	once	CASSPEGEGNQPQHF	TGCGCCAGCAGCCCGGAGGGGGAAGGCAATCAGCCCCAGCATTTT
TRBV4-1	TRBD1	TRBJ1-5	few	CASSQVDRDNQPQHF	TGCGCCAGCAGCCAAGTAGACAGGGACAATCAGCCCCAGCATTTT
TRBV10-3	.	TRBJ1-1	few	CAIIDSFRNTEAFF	TGTGCCATCATAGACAGTTTTCGGAACACTGAAGCTTTCTTT
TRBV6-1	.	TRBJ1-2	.	CASSGRRIYGYTF	TGTGCCAGCAGTGGTCGACGGATATATGGCTACACCTTC
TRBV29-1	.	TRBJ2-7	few	CSVVSSYEQYF	TGCAGCGTTGTAAGCAGCTACGAGCAGTACTTC
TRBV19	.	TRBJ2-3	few	CASATLSATPSTDTQYF	TGTGCCAGTGCAACCCTCTCGGCTACCCCTAGCACAGATACGCAGTATTTT
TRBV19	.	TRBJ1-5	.	CASSIPNRGDQPQHF	TGTGCCAGTAGTATACCAAACCGAGGGGATCAGCCCCAGCATTTT
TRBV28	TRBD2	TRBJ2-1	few	CASSSPTSGKPNGQFF	TGTGCCAGCAGTTCACCTACTAGCGGGAAACCCAATGGGCAGTTCTTC
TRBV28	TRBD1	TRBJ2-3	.	CASSYPQGAADTQYF	TGTGCCAGCAGTTATCCACAGGGGGCCGCAGATACGCAGTATTTT
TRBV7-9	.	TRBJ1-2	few	CASSHPYGYTF	TGTGCCAGCAGCCACCCCTATGGCTACACCTTC
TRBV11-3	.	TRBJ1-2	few	CASSLGVGSDYGYTF	TGTGCCAGCAGCTTAGGGGTCGGTTCAGACTATGGCTACACCTTC
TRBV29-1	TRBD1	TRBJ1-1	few	CSVSGQGAAEAFF	TGCAGCGTTTCCGGACAGGGGGCTGCTGAAGCTTTCTTT
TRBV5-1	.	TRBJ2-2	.	CASSLDGRSSGELFF	TGCGCCAGCAGCTTGGACGGCAGGTCTAGCGGGGAGCTGTTTTTT
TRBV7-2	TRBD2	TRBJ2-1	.	CASSLLAGGHNEQFF	TGTGCCAGCAGCCTACTAGCGGGGGGGCACAATGAGCAGTTCTTC
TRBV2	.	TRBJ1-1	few	CASSQDYTEAFF	TGTGCCAGCAGCCAGGACTACACTGAAGCTTTCTTT
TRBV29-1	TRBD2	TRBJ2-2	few	CSALTSGANTGELFF	TGCAGCGCCCTAACTAGCGGGGCGAACACCGGGGAGCTGTTTTTT
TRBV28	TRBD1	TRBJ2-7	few	CASSLTTGGPSYEQYF	TGTGCCAGCAGTCTAACCACAGGGGGCCCTTCCTACGAGCAGTACTTC
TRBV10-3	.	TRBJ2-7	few	CAIKPQGETSGYEQYF	TGTGCCATCAAACCCCAAGGGGAGACCTCGGGATACGAGCAGTACTTC
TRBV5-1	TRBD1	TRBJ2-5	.	CASSLGDRLKEETQYF	TGCGCCAGCAGCTTGGGGGACAGGCTCAAGGAGGAGACCCAGTACTTC
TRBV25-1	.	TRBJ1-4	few	CASSDPSAGGEKLFF	TGTGCCAGCAGTGACCCCTCCGCAGGAGGTGAAAAACTGTTTTTT
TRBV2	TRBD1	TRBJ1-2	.	CASSDSGQALFGYTF	TGTGCCAGCAGTGATTCGGGACAGGCTCTCTTTGGCTACACCTTC
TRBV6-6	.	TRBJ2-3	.	CASSYGQGDTQYF	TGTGCCAGCAGTTACGGTCAGGGAGATACGCAGTATTTT
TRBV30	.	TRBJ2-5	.	CAWATSEETQYF	TGTGCCTGGGCGACTAGTGAGGAGACCCAGTACTTC
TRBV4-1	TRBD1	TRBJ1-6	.	CASSPAGTGGRSPLHF	TGCGCCAGCAGCCCCGCGGGGACAGGGGGCCGATCACCCCTCCACTTT
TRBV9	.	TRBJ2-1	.	CASVGGPYNEQFF	TGTGCCTCCGTCGGGGGTCCCTACAATGAGCAGTTCTTC
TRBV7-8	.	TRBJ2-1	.	CASSLTGNNNEQFF	TGTGCCAGCAGCTTAACCGGGAACAACAATGAGCAGTTCTTC
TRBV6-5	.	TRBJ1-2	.	CASSYSLGDYGYTF	TGTGCCAGCAGTTACTCTCTCGGGGATTATGGCTACACCTTC
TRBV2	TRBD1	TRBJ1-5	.	CASSGWTGSNQPQHF	TGTGCCAGCAGTGGGTGGACAGGTTCCAATCAGCCCCAGCATTTT
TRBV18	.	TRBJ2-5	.	CASSPPGTETETQYF	TGTGCCAGCTCACCACCGGGGACGGAGACGGAGACCCAGTACTTC
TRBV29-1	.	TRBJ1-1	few	CSVGADVTEAFF	TGCAGCGTTGGGGCAGATGTGACTGAAGCTTTCTTT
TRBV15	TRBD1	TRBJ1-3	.	CATSREGDSSGNTIYF	TGTGCCACCAGCAGAGAGGGGGACAGCTCTGGAAACACCATATATTTT
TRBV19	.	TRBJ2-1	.	CATARESSYNEQFF	TGTGCCACCGCCAGAGAAAGCTCCTACAATGAGCAGTTCTTC
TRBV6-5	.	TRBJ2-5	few	CASSYSIGEWETQYF	TGTGCCAGCAGTTACTCCATCGGGGAGTGGGAGACCCAGTACTTC
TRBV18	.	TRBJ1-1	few	CASSPREQGWGTEAFF	TGTGCCAGCTCACCACGTGAACAGGGATGGGGCACTGAAGCTTTCTTT
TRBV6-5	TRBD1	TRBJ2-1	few	CASSYPRRQGAREQFF	TGTGCCAGCAGTTACCCGAGGAGACAGGGGGCTCGTGAGCAGTTCTTC
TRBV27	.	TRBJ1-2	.	CASSPGTSTLMGYTF	TGTGCCAGCAGTCCCGGGACAAGTACCCTTATGGGCTACACCTTC
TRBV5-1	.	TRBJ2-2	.	CASSLYRVNTGELFF	TGCGCCAGCAGCTTGTACAGGGTGAACACCGGGGAGCTGTTTTTT